This TCR beta chain was captured in a study of human T cells and chemical hapten exposure. Study findings and constraints: Expanded TCRs showed more large CDR3 clusters than pre-sensitization or healthy control sets.

Time point meaning: pre-sensitization, week 0. Treatment indicated: therapeutic diphenylcyclopropenone sensitization with weekly scalp DPC. Unique molecular identifiers were attached to individual cDNA molecules within the library. TCRdb re-analysed the RACE reads in MiXCR, keeping a single row per CDR3 protein. The table includes under 400,000 distinct CDR3 sequences, 4.5% to 6% detected once. This clonotype has more than one count but fewer than ten. Its antigen is not identified. This TCR came from a woman in her 50s with alopecia areata. Some clones in this sample may be carry-over from other donors' samples. The specimen was whole blood, collected in connection with sensitization to the hapten diphenylcyclopropenone (DPC).

The CDR3 loop reads CASSLVADRGKTEAFF. The CDR3 bases are TGTGCCAGCAGCTTAGTAGCGGACAGGGGAAAAACTGAAGCTTTCTTT. This sequence joins TRBV7-9 and TRBJ1-1; 9 positions match TRBD1. Germline-derived CDR1 and CDR2 are SEHNR and FQNEAQ (reference sequence). The CDR3 extends over 16 amino acids. V dropped 1 base and J dropped 5; count of bases not matched to a gene: 8. The full variable domain, with the rest looked up from reference TRBV7-9 and TRBJ1-1, is DTGVSQNPRHKITKRGQNVTFRCDPISEHNRLYWYRQTLGQGPEFLTYFQNEAQLEKSRLLSDRFSAERPKGSFSTLEIQRTEQGDSAMYLCASSLVADRGKTEAFFGQGTRLTVV.